This entry describes one T cell receptor beta chain. The target antigen is unknown. This CDR3 spans 14 amino acids. In germline, CDR1 is KGHDR, CDR2 SFDVKD. CD8+ T cell subsets were each sorted in triplicate, around 300,000 cells apiece. The data stem from a study of CXCR3-negative and CXCR3-positive naive CD8 T cells. Overall study findings and caveats: Once cells were cryopreserved, CXCR3 expression went down partly, and most assays used fresh PBMCs. CXCR3-positive naive cells carried more hydrophobic TRB CDR3s than CXCR3-negative ones. Naive cells used TRBV-TRBJ genes in much the same way whether CXCR3-negative or CXCR3-positive; memory cells did not.

Researchers prepared the TRB cDNA libraries using 5' RACE with UMI labels. TCRdb re-called the 5' RACE reads and catalogs CDR3 proteins one per entry, DNA excluded. With roughly 130,000 distinct CDR3 sequences in the sample, the ten largest clones hold about 0.61%. This TCR derives from a human donor in good health. Some clones in this sample may be carry-over from other donors' samples. The chain has TRBV24-1 and TRBJ2-1. The sequenced sample consisted of naive CXCR3+ CD8+ T cells from blood. Indicated subset: CD45RO-CCR7+CD27+CD95- naive CD8+ T cells expressing CXCR3 (TNR3+). CDR3 in amino acids: CATSSRWSYNEQFF.